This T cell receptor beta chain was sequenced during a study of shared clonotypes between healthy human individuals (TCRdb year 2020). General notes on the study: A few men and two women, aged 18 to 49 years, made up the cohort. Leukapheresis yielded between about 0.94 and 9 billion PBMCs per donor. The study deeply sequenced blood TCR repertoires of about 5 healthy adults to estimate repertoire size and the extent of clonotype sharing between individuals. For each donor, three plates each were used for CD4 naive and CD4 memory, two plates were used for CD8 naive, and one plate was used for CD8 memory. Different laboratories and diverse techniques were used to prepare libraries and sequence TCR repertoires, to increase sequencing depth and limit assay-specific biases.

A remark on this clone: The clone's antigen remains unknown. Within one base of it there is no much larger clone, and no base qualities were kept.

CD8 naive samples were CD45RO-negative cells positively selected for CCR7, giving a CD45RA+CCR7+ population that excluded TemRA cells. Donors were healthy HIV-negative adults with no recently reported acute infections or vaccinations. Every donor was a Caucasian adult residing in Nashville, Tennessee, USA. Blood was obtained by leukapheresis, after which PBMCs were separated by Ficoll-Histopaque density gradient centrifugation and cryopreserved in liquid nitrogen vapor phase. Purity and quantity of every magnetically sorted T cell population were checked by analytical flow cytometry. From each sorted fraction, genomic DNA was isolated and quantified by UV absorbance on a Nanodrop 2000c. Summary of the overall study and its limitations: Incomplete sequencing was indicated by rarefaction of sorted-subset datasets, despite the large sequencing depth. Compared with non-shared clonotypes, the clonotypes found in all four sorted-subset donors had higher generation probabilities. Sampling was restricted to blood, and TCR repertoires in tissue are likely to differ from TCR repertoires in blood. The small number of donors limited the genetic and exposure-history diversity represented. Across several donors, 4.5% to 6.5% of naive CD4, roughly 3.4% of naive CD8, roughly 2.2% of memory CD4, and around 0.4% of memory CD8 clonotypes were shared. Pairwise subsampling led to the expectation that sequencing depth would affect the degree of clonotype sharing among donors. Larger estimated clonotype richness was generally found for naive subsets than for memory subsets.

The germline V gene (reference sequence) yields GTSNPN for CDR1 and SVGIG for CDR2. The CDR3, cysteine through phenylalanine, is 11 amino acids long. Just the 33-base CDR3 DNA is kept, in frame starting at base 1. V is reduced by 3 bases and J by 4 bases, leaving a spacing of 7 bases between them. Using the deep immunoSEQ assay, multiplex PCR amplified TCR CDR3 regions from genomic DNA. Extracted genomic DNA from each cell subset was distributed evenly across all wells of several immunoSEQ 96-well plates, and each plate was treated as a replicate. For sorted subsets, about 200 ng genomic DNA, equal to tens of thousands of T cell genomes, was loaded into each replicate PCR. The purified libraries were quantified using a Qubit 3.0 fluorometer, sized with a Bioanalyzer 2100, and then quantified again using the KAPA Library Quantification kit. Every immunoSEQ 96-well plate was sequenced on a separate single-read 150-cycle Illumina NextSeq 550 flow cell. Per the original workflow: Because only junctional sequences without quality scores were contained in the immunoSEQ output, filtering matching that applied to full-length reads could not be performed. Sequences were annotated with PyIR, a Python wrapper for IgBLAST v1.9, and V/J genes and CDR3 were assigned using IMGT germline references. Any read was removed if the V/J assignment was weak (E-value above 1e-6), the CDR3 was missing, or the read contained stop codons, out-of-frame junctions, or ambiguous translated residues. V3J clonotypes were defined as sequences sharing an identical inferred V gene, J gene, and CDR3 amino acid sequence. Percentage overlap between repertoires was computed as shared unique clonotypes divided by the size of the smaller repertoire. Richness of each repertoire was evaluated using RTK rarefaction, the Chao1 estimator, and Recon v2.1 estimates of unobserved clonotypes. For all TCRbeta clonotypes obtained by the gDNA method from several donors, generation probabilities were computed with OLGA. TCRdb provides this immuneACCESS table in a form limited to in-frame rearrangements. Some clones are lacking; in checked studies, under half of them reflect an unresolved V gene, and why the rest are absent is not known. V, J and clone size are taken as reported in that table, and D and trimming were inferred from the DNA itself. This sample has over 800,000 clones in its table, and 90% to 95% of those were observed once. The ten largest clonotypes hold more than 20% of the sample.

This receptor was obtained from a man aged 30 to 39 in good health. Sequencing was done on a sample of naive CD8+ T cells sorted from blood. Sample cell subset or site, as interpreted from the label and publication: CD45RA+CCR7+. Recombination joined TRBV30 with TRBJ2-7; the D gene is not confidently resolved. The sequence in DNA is TGTGCCTGGAGAGCCGTATACGAGCAGTACTTC. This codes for CAWRAVYEQYF.